Below, 22 T cell receptor beta chains from the same sample are listed, as sequenced in a study of human T cells and chemical hapten exposure. TCRdb called the RACE reads again in MiXCR, with one record for every CDR3 protein. In the table there are more than 70,000 distinct CDR3 sequences, 12% of which are singletons. The time point: patch test 1, 2 weeks after DPC sensitization. The treatment is: therapeutic diphenylcyclopropenone sensitization with weekly scalp DPC. The specimen was whole blood, collected in connection with sensitization to the hapten diphenylcyclopropenone (DPC). These receptors originate from a woman aged 55-70 years with alopecia areata. Some clones in this sample may be carry-over from other donors' samples.

At least ten counts were recorded for this clonotype. The rearrangement links TRBV9 to TRBJ2-3; possibly TRBD1 for D (6 bases). The CDR3 has 17 amino acids. V lost 3 bases to trimming and J lost 3 bases, with 20 bases between them. Germline CDR1 and CDR2: SGDLS and YYNGEE. The CDR3 reads CASSAYTGSLWTDTQYF. The CDR3, as DNA: TGTGCCAGCAGCGCCTACACAGGGTCCCTATGGACAGATACGCAGTATTTT.

This clonotype was counted a few times. The chain employs TRBV11-2 and TRBJ2-7; perhaps TRBD2 as D (5 bases). The V gene lost 3 bases and the J gene lost 7 bases, with 16 bases spanning the gap. Per germline, CDR1 SGHAT and CDR2 FQNNGV. The CDR3 is 14 residues long. The CDR3 DNA is TGTGCCAGCAGCTTGCTAGGAGGTTCCGGGGAGCAGTACTTC. Its protein is CASSLLGGSGEQYF.

This clonotype was detected many times. V gene TRBV6-2 or TRBV6-3 combines with J gene TRBJ2-1, with 7 bases fitting TRBD1. Germline assignment: CDR1 MNHEY and CDR2 SVGEGT. The CDR3 is made up of 13 amino acids. Losses at the gene ends were 4 bases for V and 10 bases for J; bases not matched to a gene: 7. The CDR3 coding sequence is TGTGCCAGCAGTTTGGACGAACAGGGGGAGCAGTTCTTC. Translating gives CASSLDEQGEQFF.

The chain's CDR3 is CASSDPIWGALDQPQHF. The CDR3 bases are TGTGCCAGCAGTGACCCCATCTGGGGGGCATTGGATCAGCCCCAGCATTTT. The chain couples TRBV12-3 or TRBV12-4 to TRBJ1-5; D perhaps matches TRBD1 (6 bases). V lost 5 bases and J 5 bases, leaving 22 bases between the germline ends. The CDR3 covers 17 residues.

This clonotype was counted ten times or more. The chain uses TRBV6-1 and TRBJ2-2, with D perhaps TRBD2 (6 bases). The length of the CDR3 is 14 residues. V shed 7 bases and J shed 5 bases, with 14 bases lying between them. Germline assignment: CDR1 MNHNS and CDR2 SASEGT. This chain's CDR3 is CASMEGLRTGELFF. CDR3 sequence (DNA): TGTGCCAGCATGGAGGGGTTAAGGACCGGGGAGCTGTTTTTT.

This clonotype was seen a handful of times. The V call is TRBV12-3 or TRBV12-4, the J call TRBJ2-2; D ambiguous. CDR3 length: 12 amino acids. Trimming cost V 6 bases and J 0 bases, with 2 bases left between them. CDR3: CASSANTGELFF. The DNA for the CDR3 is TGTGCCAGCAGCGCGAACACCGGGGAGCTGTTTTTT.

V gene TRBV29-1 combines with J gene TRBJ1-2, with D possibly being TRBD1 (6 bases). The V gene lost 6 bases and the J gene lost 8 bases, with 10 bases spanning the gap. Germline assignment: CDR1 SQVTM and CDR2 ANQGSEA. This CDR3 spans 10 amino acids. The CDR3 protein is CSVYRDGYTF. For the CDR3, the DNA is TGCAGCGTATACAGGGACGGCTACACCTTC.

This clonotype was recorded at least ten times. The chain has TRBV2 and TRBJ2-7; D gene uncertain. V was cut by 3 bases and J by 2 bases, with 17 bases left in between. Germline V gene data show CDR1 as SNHLY and CDR2 as FYNNEI. The CDR3 totals 16 residues. CDR3 protein: CASSELRVKIAYEQYF. CDR3 nucleotides: TGTGCCAGCAGTGAGTTAAGAGTAAAAATTGCCTACGAGCAGTACTTC.

The rearrangement uses TRBV29-1 and TRBJ1-2; D is perhaps TRBD1 (5 bases). Trimming took 3 bases from V and 0 from J, leaving 14 bases between them. Germline V lookup: CDR1 SQVTM, CDR2 ANQGSEA. The length of the CDR3 is 15 residues. In nucleotides, the CDR3 is TGCAGCGTTGAGGACAACCGACCACCTAACTATGGCTACACCTTC. As protein: CSVEDNRPPNYGYTF.

CDR3 DNA sequence: TGTGCCAGCAGGGGCGGGGAGTGGGATACGCAGTATTTT. This translates into CASRGGEWDTQYF. The chain carries TRBV5-4 and TRBJ2-3; D possibly corresponds to TRBD2 (6 bases). V lost 5 bases and J 6 bases, leaving 13 bases between the germline ends. This CDR3 comprises 13 residues. Germline V gene data show CDR1 as SGHNT and CDR2 as YYREEE (reference sequence).

This clonotype was recorded many times. V is TRBV7-2 and J is TRBJ1-1, with a weak D call TRBD1 (5 bases). The CDR3 has 14 amino acids. V lost 5 bases and J 4 bases, leaving 14 bases between the germline ends. Germline V gene sequence: CDR1 SGHTA, CDR2 FQGNSA. CDR3 coding DNA: TGTGCCAGCAGCCCCCGGTTAGGGGCCACTGAAGCTTTCTTT. Its protein is CASSPRLGATEAFF.

In this sample, this clonotype turned up many times. V gene TRBV18 combines with J gene TRBJ2-7, with a possible D match to TRBD1 (6 bases). The CDR3 covers 14 residues. Trimming left V 3 bases short and J 2 bases short, with 11 bases between. Looked up from germline, CDR1 is KGHSH and CDR2 is LQKENI. This CDR3 reads CASSPDSSTYEQYF. CDR3 bases: TGTGCCAGCTCACCGGACAGTTCTACCTACGAGCAGTACTTC. The full variable domain, with the rest looked up from reference TRBV18 and TRBJ2-7, is NAGVMQNPRHLVRRRGQEARLRCSPMKGHSHVYWYRQLPEEGLKFMVYLQKENIIDESGMPKERFSAEFPKEGPSILRIQQVVRGDSAAYFCASSPDSSTYEQYFGPGTRLTVT.

Only a few counts were recorded for this clonotype. The genes are TRBV20-1 and TRBJ2-7; no reliable D call. V dropped 1 base and J dropped 4 bases, with 8 bases sitting between them. The CDR3 loop spans 12 amino acids. Germline CDR1 is DFQATT and CDR2 is SNEGSKA (reference sequence). The CDR3, as DNA: TGCAGTGCTAGAGTTTACATGTACGAGCAGTACTTC. Protein sequence: CSARVYMYEQYF.

The chain joins TRBV3-1 to TRBJ2-1; weak D call: TRBD2 (5 bases). This CDR3 spans 13 amino acids. V was pared by 8 bases and J by 10 bases, with 18 bases between. Germline assignment: CDR1 LGHDT and CDR2 YNNKEL (reference sequence). CDR3 in DNA: TGTGCCAGCTCACGGGAAAGGCTTCGGGAGCAGTTCTTC. This sequence encodes CASSRERLREQFF.

This clonotype was observed a handful of times. The chain employs TRBV5-1 and TRBJ2-3; TRBD2 matches at 8 bases. Germline CDR1 is SGHRS and CDR2 is YFSETQ. The ends lost 6 bases at V and 1 base at J; junction bases unmatched: 10. CDR3 length equals 16 residues. CDR3 sequence: CASTSLSGDRTDTQYF. The CDR3 DNA reads TGCGCCAGCACCTCGCTTAGCGGGGATCGCACAGATACGCAGTATTTT.

The sample holds a few counts of this clonotype. V usage is TRBV4-2 and J usage is TRBJ1-2; 8 bases fit TRBD1. Germline V gene sequence: CDR1 LGHNA, CDR2 YNFKEQ. V dropped 0 bases and J dropped 4; count of bases not matched to a gene: 4. This CDR3 spans 15 amino acids. The CDR3 DNA follows: TGTGCCAGCAGCCAAGAATTCACAGGGGGCTATGGCTACACCTTC. Amino acids: CASSQEFTGGYGYTF.

The chain carries TRBV18 and TRBJ1-1; no clear D. The CDR3 sequence is 14 residues long. The germline V gene encodes CDR1 KGHSH and CDR2 LQKENI. V lost 3 bases and J lost 5, with 13 bases in between. Here the CDR3 reads CASSPVGRPTEAFF. The CDR3, as DNA: TGTGCCAGCTCACCTGTGGGGAGACCAACTGAAGCTTTCTTT.

This clonotype has only a few counts. This chain uses TRBV20-1 with TRBJ2-7; 8 bases fit TRBD1. Germline CDR1 is DFQATT and CDR2 is SNEGSKA (reference sequence). This CDR3 has 13 amino acids. V shed 5 bases, J shed 1 base, and the junction held 4 bases outside the gene matches. For the CDR3, the DNA is TGCAGTGCTCCCCGGACAGGGTCCTACGAGCAGTACTTC. It translates to CSAPRTGSYEQYF.

In its sample, this clonotype was seen a few times. The chain is built from TRBV6-1 and TRBJ1-5; the D is unclear. Germline V gene lookup returns CDR1 MNHNS and CDR2 SASEGT. This CDR3 comprises 13 residues. Between the trimmed V and J ends, which lost 6 bases and 3 bases, there was a span of 9 bases. The CDR3 loop reads CASRSMPNQPQHF. The CDR3 DNA reads as TGTGCCAGCAGATCAATGCCCAATCAGCCCCAGCATTTT.

In its sample, this clonotype was seen many times. This CDR3 is CAISAEMNTEAFF. CDR3 sequence (DNA): TGTGCCATCAGTGCGGAGATGAACACTGAAGCTTTCTTT. V usage is TRBV10-3 and J usage is TRBJ1-1; D remains unclear. Trimming pared 4 bases from V and 0 bases from J, leaving 6 bases between. Germline values: CDR1 ENHRY, CDR2 SYGVKD. The CDR3 totals 13 residues.

This clonotype was seen more than once but under ten times. The chain combines TRBV6-5 with TRBJ2-1; no definite D call. This CDR3 contains 12 residues. Germline V gene sequence: CDR1 MNHEY, CDR2 SVGAGI. V was cut by 2 bases and J by 9 bases, with 8 bases left in between. CDR3: CASSYVGSEQFF. The CDR3 DNA follows: TGTGCCAGCAGTTACGTAGGTTCTGAGCAGTTCTTC.

The table lists this clonotype with many counts. The gene calls are TRBV20-1 and TRBJ1-3, with a possible D match to TRBD1 (5 bases). This CDR3 contains 18 residues. Germline V lookup: CDR1 DFQATT, CDR2 SNEGSKA (reference sequence). CDR3 in amino acids: CGVSARRGRFNSGNTIYF. CDR3 in DNA: TGCGGAGTGTCGGCCCGAAGGGGCCGTTTTAACTCTGGAAACACCATATATTTT.